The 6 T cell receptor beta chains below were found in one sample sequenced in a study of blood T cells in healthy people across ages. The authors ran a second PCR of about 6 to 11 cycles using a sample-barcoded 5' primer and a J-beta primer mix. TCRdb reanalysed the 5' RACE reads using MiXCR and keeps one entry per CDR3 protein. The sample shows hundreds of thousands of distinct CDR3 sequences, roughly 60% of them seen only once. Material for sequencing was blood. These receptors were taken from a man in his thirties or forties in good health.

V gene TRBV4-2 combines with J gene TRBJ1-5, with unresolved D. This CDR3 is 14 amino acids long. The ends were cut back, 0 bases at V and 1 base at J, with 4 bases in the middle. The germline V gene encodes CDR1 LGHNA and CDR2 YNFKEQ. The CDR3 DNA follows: TGTGCCAGCAGCCAAGACGTCAGCAATCAGCCCCAGCATTTT. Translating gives CASSQDVSNQPQHF.

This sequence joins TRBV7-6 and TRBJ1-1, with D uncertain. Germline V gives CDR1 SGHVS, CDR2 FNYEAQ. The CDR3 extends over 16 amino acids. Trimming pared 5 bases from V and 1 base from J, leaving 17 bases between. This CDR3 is CASSPDPFGRNTEAFF. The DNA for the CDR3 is TGTGCCAGCAGCCCAGACCCCTTCGGGAGGAACACTGAAGCTTTCTTT.

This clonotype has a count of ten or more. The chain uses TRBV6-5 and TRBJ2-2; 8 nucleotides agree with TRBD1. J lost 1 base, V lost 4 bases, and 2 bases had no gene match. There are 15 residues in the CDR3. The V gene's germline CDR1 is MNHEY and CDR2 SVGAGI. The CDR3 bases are TGTGCCAGCAGTTTACAGGGGGTGAACACCGGGGAGCTGTTTTTT. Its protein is CASSLQGVNTGELFF.

CDR3 in DNA: TGCAGCGCCCCGTTGACAGGGACGAGTGAAGCTTTCTTT. It codes for CSAPLTGTSEAFF. This chain links TRBV29-1 with TRBJ1-1; 7 bases agree with TRBD1. Looked up from germline, CDR1 is SQVTM and CDR2 is ANQGSEA. V was clipped by 7 bases and J by 7 bases; unmatched bases: 12. This CDR3 comprises 13 residues.

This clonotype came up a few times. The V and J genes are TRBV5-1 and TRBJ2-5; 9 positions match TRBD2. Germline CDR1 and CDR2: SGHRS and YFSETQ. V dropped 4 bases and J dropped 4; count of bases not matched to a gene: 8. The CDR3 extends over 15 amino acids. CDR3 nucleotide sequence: TGCGCCAGCAGCGCTAGCGGGATTGGGGGAGAGACCCAGTACTTC. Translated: CASSASGIGGETQYF.

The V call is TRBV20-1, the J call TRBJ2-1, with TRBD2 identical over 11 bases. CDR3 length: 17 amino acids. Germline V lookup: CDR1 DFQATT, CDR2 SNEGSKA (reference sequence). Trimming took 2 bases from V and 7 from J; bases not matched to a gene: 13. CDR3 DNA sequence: TGCAGTGCTAGACCAATTTCCGGGACTAGCGGTTGGAATGAGCAGTTCTTC. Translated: CSARPISGTSGWNEQFF.